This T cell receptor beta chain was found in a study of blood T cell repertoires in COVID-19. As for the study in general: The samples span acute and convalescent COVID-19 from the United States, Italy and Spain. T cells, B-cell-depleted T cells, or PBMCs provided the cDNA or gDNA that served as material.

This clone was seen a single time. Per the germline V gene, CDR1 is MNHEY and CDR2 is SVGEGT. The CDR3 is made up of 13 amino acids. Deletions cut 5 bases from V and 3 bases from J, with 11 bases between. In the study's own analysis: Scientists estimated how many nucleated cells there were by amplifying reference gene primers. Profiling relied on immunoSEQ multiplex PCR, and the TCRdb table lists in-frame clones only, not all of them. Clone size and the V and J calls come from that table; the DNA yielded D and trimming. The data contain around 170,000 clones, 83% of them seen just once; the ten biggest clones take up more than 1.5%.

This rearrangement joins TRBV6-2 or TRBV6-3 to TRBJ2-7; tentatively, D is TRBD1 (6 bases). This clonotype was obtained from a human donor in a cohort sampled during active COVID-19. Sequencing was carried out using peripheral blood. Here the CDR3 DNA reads TGTGCCAGCAGTCCCCGAGGGGGCTACGAGCAGTACTTC. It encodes CASSPRGGYEQYF.